The source of this T cell receptor (beta chain) is a study of pediatric ulcerative colitis. Generated by immunoSEQ multiplex PCR, the TCRdb table keeps only in-frame clones and is missing some. The data hold 55,000 to 75,000 clones, with approximately 87% observed a single time. Colonoscopy and blood draw happened at the same time. V shed 3 bases, J shed 4 bases, and the junction held 6 bases outside the gene matches. This CDR3 is built from 14 residues. Germline values: CDR1 MNHEY, CDR2 SMNVEV (reference sequence). The chain combines TRBV27 with TRBJ2-7, with TRBD1 matching over 7 bases. The TCR sequence derives from a boy younger than 18 with severe ulcerative colitis. The material sequenced was blood. The CDR3 DNA sequence: TGTGCCAGCAGTTTGAAAGGGGGCTGGTACGAGCAGTACTTC. It yields the protein CASSLKGGWYEQYF.